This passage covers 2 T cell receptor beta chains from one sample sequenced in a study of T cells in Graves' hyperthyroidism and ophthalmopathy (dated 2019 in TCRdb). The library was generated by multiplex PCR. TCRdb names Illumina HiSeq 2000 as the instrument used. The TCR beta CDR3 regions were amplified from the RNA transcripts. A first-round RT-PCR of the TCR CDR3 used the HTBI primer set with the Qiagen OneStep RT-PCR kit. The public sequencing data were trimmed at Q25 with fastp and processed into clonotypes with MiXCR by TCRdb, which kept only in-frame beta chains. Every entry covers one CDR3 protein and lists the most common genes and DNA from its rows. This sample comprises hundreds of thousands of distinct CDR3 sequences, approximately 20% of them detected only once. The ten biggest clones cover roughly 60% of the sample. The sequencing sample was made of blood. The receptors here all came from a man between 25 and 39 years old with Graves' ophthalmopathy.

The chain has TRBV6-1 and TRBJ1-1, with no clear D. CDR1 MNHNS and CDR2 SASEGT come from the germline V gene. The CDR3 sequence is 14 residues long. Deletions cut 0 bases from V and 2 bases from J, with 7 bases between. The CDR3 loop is CASSEAGRNTEAFF. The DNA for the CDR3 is TGTGCCAGCAGTGAAGCGGGCAGAAACACTGAAGCTTTCTTT.

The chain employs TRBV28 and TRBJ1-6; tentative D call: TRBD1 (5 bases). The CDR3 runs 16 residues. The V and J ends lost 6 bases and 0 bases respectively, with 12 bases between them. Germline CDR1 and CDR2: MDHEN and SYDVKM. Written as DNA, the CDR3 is TGTGCCAGCAGAAGACAGTTAAGCTCCTATAATTCACCCCTCCACTTT. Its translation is CASRRQLSSYNSPLHF.